The rows below give T cell receptor beta chains drawn from one sample of a study of blood T cell repertoires in COVID-19. TCRdb keeps only in-frame clones here, not all; method: immunoSEQ multiplex PCR. Of fewer than 250,000 clones in the sample, roughly 79% were seen once. Sequenced input: PBMCs or T cells enriched from blood (not recorded which). These TCRs come from a woman between 50 and 59 years old with acute COVID-19. The CDR3 runs from the conserved cysteine through the conserved F or W. The D gene is left open where the match is weak. Only some rows state a clone size, as once, few, many or a class for expanded clones.

v_call	d_call	clone_size	j_call	cdr3_aa	cdr3_nt
TRBV6-4	.	.	TRBJ1-1	CASSLQENTEAFF	TGTGCCAGCAGCCTACAGGAGAACACTGAAGCTTTCTTT
TRBV19	TRBD1	.	TRBJ1-1	CASSISHRGNTEAFF	TGTGCCAGTAGTATATCCCACAGGGGGAACACTGAAGCTTTCTTT
TRBV18	.	.	TRBJ2-5	CASSPSRTQYF	TGTGCCAGCTCACCATCCCGGACCCAGTACTTC
TRBV11-3	.	.	TRBJ1-1	CASSLGGAGDTEAFF	TGTGCCAGCAGCTTAGGGGGCGCGGGGGACACTGAAGCTTTCTTT
TRBV19	TRBD2	once	TRBJ2-2	CASRHPGLAGAANTGELFF	TGTGCCAGTAGACATCCGGGACTAGCGGGAGCCGCGAACACCGGGGAGCTGTTTTTT
TRBV29-1	.	.	TRBJ2-7	CSVGPGGPYEQYF	TGCAGCGTAGGCCCCGGCGGCCCCTACGAGCAGTACTTC
TRBV11-2	TRBD1	.	TRBJ2-5	CASSSQRTGQETQYF	TGTGCCAGCAGCTCCCAAAGGACAGGGCAAGAGACCCAGTACTTC
TRBV18	TRBD1	.	TRBJ1-4	CASSPQGAGEKLFF	TGTGCCAGCTCACCTCAGGGGGCAGGTGAAAAACTGTTTTTT
TRBV11-3	.	.	TRBJ1-1	CASSLVSGNTEAFF	TGTGCCAGCAGCTTAGTATCCGGGAACACTGAAGCTTTCTTT
TRBV28	.	.	TRBJ2-5	CASSLGRRDQYF	TGTGCCAGCAGTTTAGGGAGGAGGGACCAGTACTTC
TRBV7-2	TRBD1	.	TRBJ2-2	CASSLGQGKAGELFF	TGTGCCAGCAGCTTAGGACAGGGGAAGGCCGGGGAGCTGTTTTTT
TRBV4-3	TRBD1	.	TRBJ2-7	CASSQHAGTGIYEQYF	TGCGCCAGCAGCCAGCACGCCGGGACAGGTATCTACGAGCAGTACTTC
TRBV19	TRBD1	.	TRBJ2-5	CASSRQGGPPQETQYF	TGTGCCAGTAGTCGCCAAGGGGGCCCCCCCCAAGAGACCCAGTACTTC
TRBV19	TRBD2	.	TRBJ2-1	CASSLTSGKRNEQFF	TGTGCCAGTAGTTTGACTAGCGGGAAGAGAAATGAGCAGTTCTTC
TRBV28	.	.	TRBJ2-5	CASSSRALGGRTQYF	TGTGCCAGCAGTTCCCGGGCTCTAGGGGGAAGGACCCAGTACTTC
TRBV5-1	TRBD2	.	TRBJ2-5	CASSTGTSVSETQYF	TGCGCCAGCAGCACCGGGACTAGCGTATCAGAGACCCAGTACTTC
TRBV7-9	.	few	TRBJ2-4	CASSLGDTVAKNIQYF	TGTGCCAGCAGCTTAGGGGACACCGTAGCCAAAAACATTCAGTACTTC
TRBV4-2	TRBD1	.	TRBJ1-1	CASSNTGVSGDTEAFF	TGTGCCAGCAGCAACACAGGGGTATCGGGAGACACTGAAGCTTTCTTT
TRBV28	TRBD1	.	TRBJ1-6	CASSLSRGQESPLHF	TGTGCCAGCAGTTTAAGTAGGGGGCAAGAATCACCCCTCCACTTT
TRBV13	.	once	TRBJ1-3	CASSLEGAGSGNTIYF	TGTGCCAGCAGCTTAGAAGGGGCTGGATCTGGAAACACCATATATTTT
TRBV7-9	.	.	TRBJ1-1	CASSQQQNTEAFF	TGTGCCAGCAGCCAACAGCAGAACACTGAAGCTTTCTTT
TRBV27	TRBD2	.	TRBJ2-5	CASSLGGGTQYF	TGTGCCAGCAGTTTAGGGGGGGGGACCCAGTACTTC
TRBV5-6	TRBD2	.	TRBJ2-1	CASSFLSAGGYNEQFF	TGTGCCAGCAGCTTTTTATCTGCGGGAGGCTACAATGAGCAGTTCTTC
TRBV2	TRBD2	.	TRBJ2-1	CASSDRLAGAYEQFF	TGTGCCAGCAGTGATCGGCTAGCGGGGGCCTATGAGCAGTTCTTC
TRBV18	.	.	TRBJ1-3	CASSPSGGSSGNTIYF	TGTGCCAGCTCACCATCAGGAGGATCTTCTGGAAACACCATATATTTT
TRBV6-6	TRBD1	.	TRBJ1-6	CATQRDRGYSGPLHF	TGTGCCACCCAGAGGGACAGGGGCTATAGTGGACCCCTCCACTTT
TRBV6-5	.	.	TRBJ2-7	CASSSPGGVGYF	TGTGCCAGCAGTTCCCCGGGCGGGGTAGGCTACTTC
TRBV6-5	.	.	TRBJ1-3	CASSSRGLSGNTIYF	TGTGCCAGCAGTTCTCGGGGGTTGAGTGGAAACACCATATATTTT
TRBV3-1/TRBV3-2	.	.	TRBJ2-4	CASSHSLAKNIQYF	TGTGCCAGCAGCCATAGTCTAGCCAAAAACATTCAGTACTTC
TRBV3-1/TRBV3-2	.	.	TRBJ2-5	CASSRNNKETQYF	TGTGCCAGCAGCCGAAACAACAAAGAGACCCAGTACTTC
TRBV7-2	TRBD1	once	TRBJ2-3	CASSLSRGQDTQYF	TGTGCCAGCAGCTTATCCAGGGGGCAAGATACGCAGTATTTT
TRBV7-2	TRBD1	.	TRBJ2-7	CASSPLGTGGIYEQYF	TGTGCCAGCAGTCCTCTGGGGACAGGGGGCATCTACGAGCAGTACTTC
TRBV28	.	.	TRBJ2-3	CASSSTGEVTDTQYF	TGTGCCAGCAGCTCTACAGGGGAGGTCACAGATACGCAGTATTTT
TRBV7-8	.	.	TRBJ1-1	CASNKIGGERAFF	TGTGCCAGCAACAAAATCGGGGGGGAACGGGCTTTCTTT
TRBV18	.	.	TRBJ1-5	CASSPRGLVRDTSNQPQHF	TGTGCCAGCTCACCAAGGGGGTTGGTCAGGGATACTAGCAATCAGCCCCAGCATTTT
TRBV2	TRBD1	.	TRBJ2-5	CASRGQGAPQETQYF	TGTGCCAGCAGAGGACAGGGGGCTCCCCAAGAGACCCAGTACTTC
TRBV7-2	.	.	TRBJ2-7	CASSLSAGEQYF	TGTGCCAGCAGCTTAAGTGCGGGCGAGCAGTACTTC
TRBV4-3	.	.	TRBJ2-7	CASSQEWGPYNYEQYF	TGCGCCAGCAGCCAAGAATGGGGGCCCTACAACTACGAGCAGTACTTC
TRBV27	.	.	TRBJ2-7	CASSTGNEQYF	TGTGCCAGCAGTACAGGTAACGAGCAGTACTTC
TRBV28	TRBD1	.	TRBJ2-6	CASSLVGQGFSGANVLTF	TGTGCCAGCAGTTTAGTGGGACAGGGTTTCTCTGGGGCCAACGTCCTGACTTTC
TRBV20-1	.	.	TRBJ1-2	CSASIPPGNYGYTF	TGCAGTGCTAGTATTCCCCCAGGGAACTATGGCTACACCTTC
TRBV12-5	.	.	TRBJ1-2	CASGLAWGGNYGYTF	TGTGCTAGTGGTTTGGCTTGGGGGGGGAACTATGGCTACACCTTC